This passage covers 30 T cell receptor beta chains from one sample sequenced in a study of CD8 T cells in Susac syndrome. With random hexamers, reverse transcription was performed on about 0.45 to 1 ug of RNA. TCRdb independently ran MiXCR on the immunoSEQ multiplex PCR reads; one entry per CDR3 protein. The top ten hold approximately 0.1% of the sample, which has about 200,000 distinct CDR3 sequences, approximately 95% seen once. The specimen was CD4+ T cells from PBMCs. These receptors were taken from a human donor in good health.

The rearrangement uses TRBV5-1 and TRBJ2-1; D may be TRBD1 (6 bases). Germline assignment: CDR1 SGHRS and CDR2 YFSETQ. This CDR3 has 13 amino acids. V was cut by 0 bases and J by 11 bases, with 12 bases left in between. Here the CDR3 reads CASSLETGLQQFF. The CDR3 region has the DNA TGCGCCAGCAGCTTGGAGACAGGCCTCCAGCAGTTCTTC.

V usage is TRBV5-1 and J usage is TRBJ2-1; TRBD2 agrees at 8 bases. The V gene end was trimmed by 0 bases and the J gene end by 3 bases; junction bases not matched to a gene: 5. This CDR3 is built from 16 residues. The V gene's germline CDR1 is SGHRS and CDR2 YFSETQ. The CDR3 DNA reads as TGCGCCAGCAGCTTGGATGAGGCGGGGGGCTACAATGAGCAGTTCTTC. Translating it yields CASSLDEAGGYNEQFF.

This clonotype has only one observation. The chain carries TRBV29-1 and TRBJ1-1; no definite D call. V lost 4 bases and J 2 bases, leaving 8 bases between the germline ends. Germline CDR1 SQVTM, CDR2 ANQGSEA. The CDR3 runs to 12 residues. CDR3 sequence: CSVVQVNTEAFF. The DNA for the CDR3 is TGCAGCGTTGTTCAGGTAAACACTGAAGCTTTCTTT.

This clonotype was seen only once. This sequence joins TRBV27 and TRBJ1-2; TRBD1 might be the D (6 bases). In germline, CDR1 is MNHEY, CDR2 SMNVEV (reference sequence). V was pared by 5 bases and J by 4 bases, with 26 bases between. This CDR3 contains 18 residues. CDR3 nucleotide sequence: TGTGCCAGCAGTCCCTATGGAGGGACACCGAGGGGGGTCTATGGCTACACCTTC. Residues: CASSPYGGTPRGVYGYTF.

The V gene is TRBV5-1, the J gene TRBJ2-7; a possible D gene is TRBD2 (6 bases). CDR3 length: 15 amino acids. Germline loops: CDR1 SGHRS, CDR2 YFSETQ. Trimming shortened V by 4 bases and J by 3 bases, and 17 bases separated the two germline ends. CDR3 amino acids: CASSTPTEGDYEQYF. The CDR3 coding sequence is TGCGCCAGCAGCACACCGACGGAGGGAGACTACGAGCAGTACTTC.

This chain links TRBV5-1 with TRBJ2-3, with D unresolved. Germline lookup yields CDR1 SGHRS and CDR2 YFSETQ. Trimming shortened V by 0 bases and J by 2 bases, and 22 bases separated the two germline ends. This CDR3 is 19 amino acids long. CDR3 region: CASSLEGADSPIATDTQYF. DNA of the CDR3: TGCGCCAGCAGCTTGGAGGGTGCAGATTCGCCCATCGCCACAGATACGCAGTATTTT. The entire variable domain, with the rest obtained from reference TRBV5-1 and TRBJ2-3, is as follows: KAGVTQTPRYLIKTRGQQVTLSCSPISGHRSVSWYQQTPGQGLQFLFEYFSETQRNKGNFPGRFSGRQFSNSRSEMNVSTLELGDSALYLCASSLEGADSPIATDTQYFGPGTRLTVL.

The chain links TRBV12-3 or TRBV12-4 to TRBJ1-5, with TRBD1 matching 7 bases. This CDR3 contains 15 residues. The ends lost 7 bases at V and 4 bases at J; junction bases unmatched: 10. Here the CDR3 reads CASTYRDSPNQPQHF. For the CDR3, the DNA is TGTGCCAGCACCTACCGGGACAGCCCGAATCAGCCCCAGCATTTT.

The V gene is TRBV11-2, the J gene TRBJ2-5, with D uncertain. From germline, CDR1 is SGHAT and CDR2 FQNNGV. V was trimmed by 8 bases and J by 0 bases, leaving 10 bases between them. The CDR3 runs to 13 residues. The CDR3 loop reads CASSPGHQETQYF. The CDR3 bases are TGTGCCAGCTCCCCCGGGCACCAAGAGACCCAGTACTTC.

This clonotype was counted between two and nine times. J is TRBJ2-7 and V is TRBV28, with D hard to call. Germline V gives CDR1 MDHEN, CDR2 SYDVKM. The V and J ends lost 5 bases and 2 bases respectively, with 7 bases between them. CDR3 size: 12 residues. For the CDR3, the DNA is TGTGCCAGCAGTCCCGTCGCCTACGAGCAGTACTTC. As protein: CASSPVAYEQYF. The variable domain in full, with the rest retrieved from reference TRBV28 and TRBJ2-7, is DVKVTQSSRYLVKRTGEKVFLECVQDMDHENMFWYRQDPGLGLRLIYFSYDVKMKEKGDIPEGYSVSREKKERFSLILESASTNQTSMYLCASSPVAYEQYFGPGTRLTVT.

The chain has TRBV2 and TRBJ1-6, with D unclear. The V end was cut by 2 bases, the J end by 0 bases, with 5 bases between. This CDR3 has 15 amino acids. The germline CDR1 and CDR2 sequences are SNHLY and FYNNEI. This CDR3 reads CASSETSSYNSPLHF. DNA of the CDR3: TGTGCCAGCAGTGAAACTAGCTCCTATAATTCACCCCTCCACTTT.

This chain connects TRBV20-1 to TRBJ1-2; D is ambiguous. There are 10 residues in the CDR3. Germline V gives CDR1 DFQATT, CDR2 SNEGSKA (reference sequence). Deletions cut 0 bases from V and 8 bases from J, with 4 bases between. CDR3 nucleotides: TGCAGTGCTAGAGATGGGGGCTACACCTTC. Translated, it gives CSARDGGYTF.

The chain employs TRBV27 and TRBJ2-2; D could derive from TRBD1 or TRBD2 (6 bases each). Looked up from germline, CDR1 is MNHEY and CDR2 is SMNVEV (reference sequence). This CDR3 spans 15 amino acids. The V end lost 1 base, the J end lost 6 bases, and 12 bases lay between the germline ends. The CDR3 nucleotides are TGTGCCAGCAGTTTATGGGGGGCGCCGTCCGGGGAGCTGTTTTTT. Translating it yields CASSLWGAPSGELFF.

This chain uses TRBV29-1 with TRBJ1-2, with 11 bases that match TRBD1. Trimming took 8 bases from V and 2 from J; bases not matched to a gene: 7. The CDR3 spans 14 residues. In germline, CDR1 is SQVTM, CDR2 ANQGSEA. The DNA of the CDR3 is TGCAGCATCAAGGGACAGGGGGGAAACTATGGCTACACCTTC. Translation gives CSIKGQGGNYGYTF.

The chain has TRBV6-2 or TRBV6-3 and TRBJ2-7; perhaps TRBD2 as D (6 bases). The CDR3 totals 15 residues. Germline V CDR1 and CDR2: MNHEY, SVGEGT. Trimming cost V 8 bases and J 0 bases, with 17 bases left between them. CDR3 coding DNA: TGTGCCAGCGGCGGAACCTCCGGGGGCTCCTACGAGCAGTACTTC. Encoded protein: CASGGTSGGSYEQYF.

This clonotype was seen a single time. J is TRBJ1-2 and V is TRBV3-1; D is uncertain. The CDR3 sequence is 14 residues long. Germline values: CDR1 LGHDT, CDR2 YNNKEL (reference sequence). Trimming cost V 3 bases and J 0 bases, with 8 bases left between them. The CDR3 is CASSHRGANYGYTF. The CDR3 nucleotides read TGTGCCAGCAGCCACCGAGGAGCTAACTATGGCTACACCTTC.

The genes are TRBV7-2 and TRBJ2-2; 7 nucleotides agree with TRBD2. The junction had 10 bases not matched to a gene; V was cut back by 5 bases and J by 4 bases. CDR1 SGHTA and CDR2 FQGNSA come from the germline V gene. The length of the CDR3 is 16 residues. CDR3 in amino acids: CASSPLAGRRTGELFF. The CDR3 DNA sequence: TGTGCCAGCAGCCCTTTAGCGGGCCGGCGCACCGGGGAGCTGTTTTTT.

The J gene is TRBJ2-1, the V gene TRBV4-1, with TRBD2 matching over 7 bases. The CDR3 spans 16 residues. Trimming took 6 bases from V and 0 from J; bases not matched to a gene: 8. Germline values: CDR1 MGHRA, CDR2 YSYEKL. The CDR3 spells CASRPIGGSSYNEQFF. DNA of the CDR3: TGCGCCAGCAGACCCATCGGGGGGAGCTCCTACAATGAGCAGTTCTTC.

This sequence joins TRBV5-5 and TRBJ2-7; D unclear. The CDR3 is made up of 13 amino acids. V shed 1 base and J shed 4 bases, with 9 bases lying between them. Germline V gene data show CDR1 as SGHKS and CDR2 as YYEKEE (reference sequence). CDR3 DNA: TGTGCCAGCAGCTTGACGGGCGGTTACGAGCAGTACGTC. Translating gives CASSLTGGYEQYV.

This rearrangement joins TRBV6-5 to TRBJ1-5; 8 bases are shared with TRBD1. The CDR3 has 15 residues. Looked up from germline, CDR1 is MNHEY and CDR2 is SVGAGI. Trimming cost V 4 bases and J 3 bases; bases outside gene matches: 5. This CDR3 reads CASSSDRGNNQPQHF. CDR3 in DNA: TGTGCCAGCAGTTCCGACAGGGGCAACAATCAGCCCCAGCATTTT.

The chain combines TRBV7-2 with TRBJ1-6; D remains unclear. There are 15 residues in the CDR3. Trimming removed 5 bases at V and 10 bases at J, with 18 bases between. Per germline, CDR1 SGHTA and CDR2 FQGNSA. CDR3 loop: CASSLGPLGKSPLHF. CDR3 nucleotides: TGTGCCAGCAGCCTCGGGCCCCTGGGAAAATCACCCCTCCACTTT.

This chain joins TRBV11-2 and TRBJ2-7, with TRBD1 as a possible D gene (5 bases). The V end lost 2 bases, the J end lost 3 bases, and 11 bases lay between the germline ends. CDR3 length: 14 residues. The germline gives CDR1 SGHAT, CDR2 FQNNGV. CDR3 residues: CASSLPRGYYEQYF. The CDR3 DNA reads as TGTGCCAGCAGCTTACCTAGGGGCTACTACGAGCAGTACTTC.

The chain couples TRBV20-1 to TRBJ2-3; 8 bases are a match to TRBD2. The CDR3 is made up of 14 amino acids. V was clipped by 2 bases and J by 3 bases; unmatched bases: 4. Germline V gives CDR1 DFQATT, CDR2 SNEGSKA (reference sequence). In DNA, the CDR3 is TGCAGTGCTAGATTAAGCGGGGGTACAGATACGCAGTATTTT. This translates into CSARLSGGTDTQYF.

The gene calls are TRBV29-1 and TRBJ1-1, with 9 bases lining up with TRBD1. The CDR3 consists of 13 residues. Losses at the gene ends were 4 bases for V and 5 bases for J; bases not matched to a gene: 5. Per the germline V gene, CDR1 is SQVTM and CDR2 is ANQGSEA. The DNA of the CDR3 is TGCAGCGTTGGACGGACAGGGGAAACTGAAGCTTTCTTT. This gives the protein CSVGRTGETEAFF.

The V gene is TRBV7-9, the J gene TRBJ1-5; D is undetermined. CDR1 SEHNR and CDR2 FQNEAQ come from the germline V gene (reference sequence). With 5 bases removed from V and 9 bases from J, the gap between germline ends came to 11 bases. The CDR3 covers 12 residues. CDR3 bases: TGTGCCAGCAGCACTCCTGGGTCGCCCCAGCATTTT. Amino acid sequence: CASSTPGSPQHF.

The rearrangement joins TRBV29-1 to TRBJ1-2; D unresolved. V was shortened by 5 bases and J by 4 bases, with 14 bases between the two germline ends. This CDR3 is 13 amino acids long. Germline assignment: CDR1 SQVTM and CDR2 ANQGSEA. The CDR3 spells CSVPDPEGYGYTF. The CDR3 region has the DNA TGCAGCGTTCCTGACCCGGAAGGCTATGGCTACACCTTC.

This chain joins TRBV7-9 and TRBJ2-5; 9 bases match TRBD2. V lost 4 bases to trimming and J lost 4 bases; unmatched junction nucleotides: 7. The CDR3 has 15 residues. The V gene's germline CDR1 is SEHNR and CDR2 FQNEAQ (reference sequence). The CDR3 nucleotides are TGTGCCAGCAGCTGGGGTAGCGGGAGTGGAGAGACCCAGTACTTC. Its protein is CASSWGSGSGETQYF.

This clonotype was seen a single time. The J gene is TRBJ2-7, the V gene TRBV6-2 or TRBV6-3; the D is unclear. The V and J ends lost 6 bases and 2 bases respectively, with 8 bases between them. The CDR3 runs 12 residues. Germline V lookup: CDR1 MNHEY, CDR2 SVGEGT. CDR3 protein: CASRPNPYEQYV. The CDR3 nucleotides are TGTGCCAGCAGGCCCAATCCCTACGAGCAGTACGTC.

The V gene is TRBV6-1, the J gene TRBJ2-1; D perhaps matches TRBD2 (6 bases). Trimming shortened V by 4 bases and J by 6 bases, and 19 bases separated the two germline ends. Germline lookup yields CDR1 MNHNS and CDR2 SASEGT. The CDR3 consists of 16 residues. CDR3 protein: CASSGISGLPPNEQFF. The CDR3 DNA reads TGTGCCAGCAGTGGCATATCGGGACTCCCTCCCAATGAGCAGTTCTTC.

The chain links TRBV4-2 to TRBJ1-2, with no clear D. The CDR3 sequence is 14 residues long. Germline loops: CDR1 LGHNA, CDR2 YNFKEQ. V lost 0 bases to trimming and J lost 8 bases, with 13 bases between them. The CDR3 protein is CASSQDRSWEGYTF. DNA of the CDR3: TGTGCCAGCAGCCAAGATCGGAGTTGGGAAGGCTACACCTTC.

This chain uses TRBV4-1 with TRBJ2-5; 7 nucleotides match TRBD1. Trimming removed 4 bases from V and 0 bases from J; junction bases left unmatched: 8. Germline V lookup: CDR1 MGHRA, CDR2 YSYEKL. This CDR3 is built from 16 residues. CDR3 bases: TGCGCCAGCAGCCGGGCCGGGACAGAGGACCAAGAGACCCAGTACTTC. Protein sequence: CASSRAGTEDQETQYF.